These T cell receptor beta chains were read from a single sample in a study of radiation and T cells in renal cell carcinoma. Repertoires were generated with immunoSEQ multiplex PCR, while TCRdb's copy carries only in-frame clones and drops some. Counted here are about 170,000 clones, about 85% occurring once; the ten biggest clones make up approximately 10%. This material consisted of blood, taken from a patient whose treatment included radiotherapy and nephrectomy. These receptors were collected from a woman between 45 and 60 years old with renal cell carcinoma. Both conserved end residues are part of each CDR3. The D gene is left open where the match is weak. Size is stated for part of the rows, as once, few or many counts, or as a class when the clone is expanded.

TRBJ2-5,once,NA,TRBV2,CASRIEETQYF,TGTGCCAGCCGGATTGAGGAGACCCAGTACTTC
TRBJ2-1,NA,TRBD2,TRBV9,CASSVGTSGEGEQFF,TGTGCCAGCAGCGTAGGGACTAGCGGGGAAGGTGAGCAGTTCTTC
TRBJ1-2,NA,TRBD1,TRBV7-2,CASSPRDRDSNGYTF,TGTGCCAGCAGCCCCCGGGACAGGGATAGTAATGGCTACACCTTC
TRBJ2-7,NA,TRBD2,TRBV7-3,CASSLNGGAGAGEQYF,TGTGCCAGCAGCTTAAATGGAGGAGCGGGGGCGGGCGAGCAGTACTTC
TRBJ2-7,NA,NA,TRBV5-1,CASSLVAGESYEQYF,TGCGCCAGCAGCTTGGTGGCAGGGGAGTCCTACGAGCAGTACTTC
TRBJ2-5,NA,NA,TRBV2,CASSEEVGETQYF,TGTGCCAGCAGTGAAGAGGTGGGAGAGACCCAGTACTTC
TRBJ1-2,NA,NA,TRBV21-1,CASSERTDYGYTF,TGTGCCAGCAGCGAAAGGACAGACTATGGCTACACCTTC
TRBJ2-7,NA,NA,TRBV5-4,CASSLDRAQTYEQYF,TGTGCCAGCAGCTTAGACCGGGCCCAGACATACGAGCAGTACTTC
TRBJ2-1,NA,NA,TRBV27,CASSPSQGRGGYNEQFF,TGTGCCAGCAGTCCATCTCAAGGCAGGGGGGGCTACAATGAGCAGTTCTTC
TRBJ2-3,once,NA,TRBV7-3,CASSSLGSTDTQYF,TGTGCCAGCAGCTCGCTCGGTAGCACAGATACGCAGTATTTT
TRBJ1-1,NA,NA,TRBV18,CASSQGLGNTEAFF,TGTGCCAGCTCCCAGGGATTGGGGAACACTGAAGCTTTCTTT
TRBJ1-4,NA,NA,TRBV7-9,CASSAQSQGTGEKLFF,TGTGCCAGCAGCGCTCAAAGCCAGGGGACGGGCGAAAAACTGTTTTTT
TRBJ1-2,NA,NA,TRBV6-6,CASSHTTVLNSGYTF,TGTGCCAGCAGTCATACGACAGTTCTGAATTCTGGCTACACCTTC
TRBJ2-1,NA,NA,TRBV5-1,CASSLEGVGEQFF,TGCGCCAGCAGCTTGGAAGGGGTCGGTGAGCAGTTCTTC
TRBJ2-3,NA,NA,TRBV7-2,CASSSNTGRDTQYF,TGTGCCAGCAGCTCTAATACAGGGCGAGATACGCAGTATTTT
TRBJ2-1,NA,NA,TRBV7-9,CASSLAETPLYEQFF,TGTGCCAGCAGCTTGGCGGAGACCCCTCTCTATGAGCAGTTCTTC
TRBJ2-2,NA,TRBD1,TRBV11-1,CASSPNGYGTGSTGELFF,TGTGCCAGCAGCCCCAACGGTTACGGGACAGGGAGCACCGGGGAGCTGTTTTTT
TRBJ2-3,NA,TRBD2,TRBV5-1,CASSLFPAGGADTQYF,TGCGCCAGCAGCTTGTTTCCCGCGGGGGGGGCAGATACGCAGTATTTT
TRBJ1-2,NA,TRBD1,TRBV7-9,CASSLGVSGGDGYTF,TGTGCCAGCAGCTTGGGTGTTTCAGGGGGAGACGGCTACACCTTC
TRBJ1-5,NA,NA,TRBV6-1,CASSEVEGDQPQHF,TGTGCCAGCAGTGAGGTGGAAGGTGATCAGCCCCAGCATTTT
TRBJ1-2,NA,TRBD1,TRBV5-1,CASRFSGQGGGYTF,TGCGCCAGCAGATTTTCGGGACAGGGAGGAGGCTACACCTTC
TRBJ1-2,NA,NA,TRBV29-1,CSARPGSDGYTF,TGCAGCGCGCGGCCAGGGAGTGATGGCTACACCTTC
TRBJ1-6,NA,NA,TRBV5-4,CASSFDGVNSPLHF,TGTGCCAGCAGCTTCGACGGTGTTAATTCACCCCTCCACTTT
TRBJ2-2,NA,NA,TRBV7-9,CASSLVASNTGELFF,TGTGCCAGCAGCTTAGTGGCATCGAACACCGGGGAGCTGTTTTTT
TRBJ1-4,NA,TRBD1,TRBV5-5,CASSERQGVDEKLFF,TGTGCCAGCAGCGAAAGACAGGGGGTGGATGAAAAACTGTTTTTT
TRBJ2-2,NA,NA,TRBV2,CASSARGTGELFF,TGTGCCAGCAGTGCTAGGGGTACCGGGGAGCTGTTTTTT
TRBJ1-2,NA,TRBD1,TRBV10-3,CAISEGTGKGSAYGYTF,TGTGCCATCAGTGAGGGGACAGGGAAGGGATCCGCTTATGGCTACACCTTC
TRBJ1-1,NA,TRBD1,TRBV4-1,CASSQPGQRNTEAFF,TGCGCCAGCAGCCAACCGGGACAGAGGAACACTGAAGCTTTCTTT
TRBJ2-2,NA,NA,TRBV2,CASSVRGTGELFF,TGTGCCAGCAGTGTAAGGGGGACCGGGGAGCTGTTTTTT
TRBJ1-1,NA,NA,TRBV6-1,CATLGWAVLNTEAFF,TGTGCCACCTTAGGGTGGGCGGTGCTGAACACTGAAGCTTTCTTT
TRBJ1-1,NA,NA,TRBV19,CASSMWGGRNTEAFF,TGTGCCAGTAGTATGTGGGGCGGACGGAACACTGAAGCTTTCTTT
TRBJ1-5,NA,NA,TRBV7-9,CASSRDEQGFGQPQHF,TGTGCCAGCAGCCGGGACGAACAGGGTTTCGGTCAGCCCCAGCATTTT
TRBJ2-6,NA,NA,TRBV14,CASSQGSKLESSGANVLTF,TGTGCCAGCAGCCAGGGGTCAAAGTTGGAAAGCTCTGGGGCCAACGTCCTGACTTTC
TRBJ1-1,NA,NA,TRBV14,CASSQFSAGNTEAFF,TGTGCCAGCAGCCAATTTTCAGCCGGAAACACTGAAGCTTTCTTT
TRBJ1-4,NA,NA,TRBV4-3,CASSQDGGKRNEKLFF,TGCGCCAGCAGCCAAGATGGGGGGAAACGTAATGAAAAACTGTTTTTT
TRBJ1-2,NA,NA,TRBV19,CASSMEGREWDGYTF,TGTGCCAGTAGTATGGAGGGCAGGGAATGGGATGGCTACACCTTC
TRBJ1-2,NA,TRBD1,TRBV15,CATSFRTGSYGYTF,TGTGCCACCAGCTTCCGGACAGGTTCTTATGGCTACACCTTC
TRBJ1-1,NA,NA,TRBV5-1,CASSSTGNTEAFF,TGCGCCAGCAGCTCCACAGGGAACACTGAAGCTTTCTTT
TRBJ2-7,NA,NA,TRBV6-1,CTTRQDPYEQYF,TGTACCACCAGACAGGACCCCTACGAGCAGTACTTC
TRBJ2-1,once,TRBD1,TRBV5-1,CASSWDRGPYNEQFF,TGCGCCAGCAGCTGGGACAGGGGGCCCTACAATGAGCAGTTCTTC
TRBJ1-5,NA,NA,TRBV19,CASSFLGHQPQHF,TGTGCCAGTAGTTTCTTGGGGCATCAGCCCCAGCATTTT
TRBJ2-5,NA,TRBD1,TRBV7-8,CASRPDRGFMFETQYF,TGTGCCAGCAGACCCGACAGGGGGTTTATGTTCGAGACCCAGTACTTC
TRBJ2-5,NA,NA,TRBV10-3,CAISVEQETQYF,TGTGCCATCAGTGTGGAGCAAGAGACCCAGTACTTC
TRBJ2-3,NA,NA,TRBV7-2,CASSLSSGLARRFTDTQYF,TGTGCCAGCAGCCTCTCCTCGGGGCTAGCGAGGCGGTTCACAGATACGCAGTATTTT
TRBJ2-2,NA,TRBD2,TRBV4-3,CASSQDLASGGGWYGELFF,TGCGCCAGCAGCCAAGATCTGGCTAGCGGGGGGGGTTGGTATGGGGAGCTGTTTTTT
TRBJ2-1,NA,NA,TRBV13,CASSLGPRMGDNEQFF,TGTGCCAGCAGCTTGGGGCCGAGGATGGGGGACAATGAGCAGTTCTTC
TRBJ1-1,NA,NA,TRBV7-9,CASSYHRGAAFF,TGTGCCAGCAGCTACCACCGCGGGGCAGCTTTCTTT
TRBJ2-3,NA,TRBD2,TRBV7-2,CASSPRLAGASDTQYF,TGTGCCAGCAGCCCTCGACTAGCGGGGGCCTCAGATACGCAGTATTTT
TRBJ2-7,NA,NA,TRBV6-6,CASSYGRPLYEQYF,TGTGCCAGCAGTTACGGTCGTCCCCTCTACGAGCAGTACTTC